This T cell receptor beta chain was recovered during a study of T-cell memory formation after mild COVID-19. Regarding the study as a whole: Clones shrinking between day 15 and 85 showed a balanced CD4/CD8 split, and those that grew later tilted toward CD4+.

At least ten counts were recorded for this clonotype. Its antigen remains unknown. 5'RACE with constant-segment primers yielded barcoded, UMI-tagged TCR alpha and TCR beta cDNA libraries. Using its own MiXCR run on the 5' RACE reads, TCRdb lists one record per CDR3 protein. Of just over 350,000 distinct CDR3 sequences listed, around 15% are singletons. This CDR3 comprises 17 residues. From germline, CDR1 is SGHDT and CDR2 YYEEEE. The trim removed 3 bases at V and 6 bases at J, leaving 12 bases unmatched. The rearrangement uses TRBV5-6 and TRBJ1-5; 10 nucleotides agree with TRBD1. Material for sequencing was PBMCs or a T cell subset sorted from them (not recorded which). The sequence was obtained from a man aged 18 to 30 who had mild COVID-19 (a few samples of this study predate the infection). Cell type and time point are not known. CDR3 sequence (DNA): TGTGCCAGCAGCTCCTACCGATATGGGACAGGGGCTCAGCCCCAGCATTTT. The encoded protein is CASSSYRYGTGAQPQHF.